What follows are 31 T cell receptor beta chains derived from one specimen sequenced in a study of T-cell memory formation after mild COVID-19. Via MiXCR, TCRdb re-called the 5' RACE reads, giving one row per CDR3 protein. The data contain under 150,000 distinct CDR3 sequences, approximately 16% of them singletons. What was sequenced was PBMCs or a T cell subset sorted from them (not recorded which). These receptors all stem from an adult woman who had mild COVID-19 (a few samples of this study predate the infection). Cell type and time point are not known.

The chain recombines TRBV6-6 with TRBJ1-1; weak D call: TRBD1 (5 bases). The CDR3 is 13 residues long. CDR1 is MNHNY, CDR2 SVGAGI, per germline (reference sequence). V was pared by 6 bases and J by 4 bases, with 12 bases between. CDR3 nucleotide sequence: TGTGCCAGCAGCCTGGACACCGCCACTGAAGCTTTCTTT. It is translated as CASSLDTATEAFF.

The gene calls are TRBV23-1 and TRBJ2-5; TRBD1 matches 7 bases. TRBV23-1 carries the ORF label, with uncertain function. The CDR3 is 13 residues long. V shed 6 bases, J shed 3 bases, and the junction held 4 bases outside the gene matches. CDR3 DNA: TGCGCCAGCAGACCGGGACAGAAAGAGACCCAGTACTTC. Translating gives CASRPGQKETQYF.

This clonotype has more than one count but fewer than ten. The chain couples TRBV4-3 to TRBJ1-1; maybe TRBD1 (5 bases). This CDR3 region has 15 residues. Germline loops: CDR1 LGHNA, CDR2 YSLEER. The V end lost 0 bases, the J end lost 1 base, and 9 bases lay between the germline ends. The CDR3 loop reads CASSQDRVGNTEAFF. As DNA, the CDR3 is TGCGCCAGCAGCCAAGACAGGGTGGGGAACACTGAAGCTTTCTTT.

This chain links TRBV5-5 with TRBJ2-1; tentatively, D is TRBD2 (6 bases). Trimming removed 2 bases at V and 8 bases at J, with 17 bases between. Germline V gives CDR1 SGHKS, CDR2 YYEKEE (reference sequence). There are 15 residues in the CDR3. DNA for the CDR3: TGTGCCAGCAGCTTTGAAAGCGGGTGGTTGGATGAGCAGTTCTTC. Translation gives CASSFESGWLDEQFF.

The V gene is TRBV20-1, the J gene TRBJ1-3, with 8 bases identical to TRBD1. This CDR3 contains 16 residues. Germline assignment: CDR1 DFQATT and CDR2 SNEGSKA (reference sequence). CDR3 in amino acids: CTQPSPDRGSGNTIYF. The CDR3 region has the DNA TGCACCCAGCCCAGCCCCGACAGGGGTTCTGGAAACACCATATATTTT.

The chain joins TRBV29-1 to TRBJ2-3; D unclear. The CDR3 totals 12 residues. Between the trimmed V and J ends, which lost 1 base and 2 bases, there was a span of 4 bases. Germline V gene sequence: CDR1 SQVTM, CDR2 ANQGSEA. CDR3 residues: CSVEGFTDTQYF. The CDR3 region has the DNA TGCAGCGTTGAAGGTTTCACAGATACGCAGTATTTT.

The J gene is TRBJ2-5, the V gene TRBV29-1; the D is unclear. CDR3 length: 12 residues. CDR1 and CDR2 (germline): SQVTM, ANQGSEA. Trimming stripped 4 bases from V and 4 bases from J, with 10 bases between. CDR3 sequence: CSVGTVGETQYF. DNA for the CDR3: TGCAGCGTTGGGACGGTAGGAGAGACCCAGTACTTC. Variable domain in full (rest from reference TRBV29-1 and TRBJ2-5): SAVISQKPSRDICQRGTSLTIQCQVDSQVTMMFWYRQQPGQSLTLIATANQGSEATYESGFVIDKFPISRPNLTFSTLTVSNMSPEDSSIYLCSVGTVGETQYFGPGTRLLVL.

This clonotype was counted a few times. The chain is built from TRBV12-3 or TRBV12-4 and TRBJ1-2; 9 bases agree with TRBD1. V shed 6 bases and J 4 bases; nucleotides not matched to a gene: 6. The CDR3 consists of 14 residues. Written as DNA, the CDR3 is TGTGCCAGCAGGGGTACAGGGGGCAGCTATGGCTACACCTTC. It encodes CASRGTGGSYGYTF.

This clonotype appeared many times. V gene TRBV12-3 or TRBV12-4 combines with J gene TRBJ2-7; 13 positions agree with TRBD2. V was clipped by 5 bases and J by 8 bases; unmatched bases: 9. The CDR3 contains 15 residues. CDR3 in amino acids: CASSPRTSGSFKQYF. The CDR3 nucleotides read TGTGCCAGCAGTCCCCGGACTAGCGGGAGTTTCAAGCAGTACTTC.

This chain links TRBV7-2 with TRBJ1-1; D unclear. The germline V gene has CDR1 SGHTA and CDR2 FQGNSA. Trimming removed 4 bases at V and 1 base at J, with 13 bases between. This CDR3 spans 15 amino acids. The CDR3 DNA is TGTGCCAGCAGCTCCCCAGTTGGTGCGAACACTGAAGCTTTCTTT. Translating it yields CASSSPVGANTEAFF.

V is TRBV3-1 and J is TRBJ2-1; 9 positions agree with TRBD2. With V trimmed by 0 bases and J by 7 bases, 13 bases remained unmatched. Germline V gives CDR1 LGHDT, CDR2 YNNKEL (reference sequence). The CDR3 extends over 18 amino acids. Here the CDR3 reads CASSQDRQLAGGQNEQFF. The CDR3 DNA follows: TGTGCCAGCAGCCAAGATCGACAGCTCGCGGGGGGGCAAAATGAGCAGTTCTTC.

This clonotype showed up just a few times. The CDR3 loop reads CASSHATDEQFF. CDR3 bases: TGCGCCAGCAGTCACGCCACCGATGAGCAGTTCTTC. V gene TRBV23-1 combines with J gene TRBJ2-1; no definite D call. TRBV23-1 belongs to the ORF category, with a function that is uncertain. This CDR3 has 12 residues. Trimming took 3 bases from V and 8 from J, leaving 8 bases between them.

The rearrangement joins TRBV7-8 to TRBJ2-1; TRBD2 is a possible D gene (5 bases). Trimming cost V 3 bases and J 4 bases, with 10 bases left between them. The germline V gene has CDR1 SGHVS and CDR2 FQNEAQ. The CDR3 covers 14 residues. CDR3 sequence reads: CASSLRETYNEQFF. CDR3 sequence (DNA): TGTGCCAGCAGCTTGAGGGAAACTTACAATGAGCAGTTCTTC.

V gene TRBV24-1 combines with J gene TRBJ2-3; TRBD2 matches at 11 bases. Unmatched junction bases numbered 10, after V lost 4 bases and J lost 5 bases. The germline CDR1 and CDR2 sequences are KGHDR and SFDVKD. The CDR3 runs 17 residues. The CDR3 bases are TGTGCCACCAGTGAACCAACTAGCGGGAGTTTGGGAGATACGCAGTATTTT. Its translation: CATSEPTSGSLGDTQYF.

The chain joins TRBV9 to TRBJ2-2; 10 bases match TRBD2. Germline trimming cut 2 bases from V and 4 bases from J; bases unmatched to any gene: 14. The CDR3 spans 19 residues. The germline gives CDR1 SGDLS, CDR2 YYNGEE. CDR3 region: CASSVGLAGDSSPTGELFF. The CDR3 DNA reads TGTGCCAGCAGCGTCGGTCTAGCGGGAGATTCGTCTCCCACCGGGGAGCTGTTTTTT.

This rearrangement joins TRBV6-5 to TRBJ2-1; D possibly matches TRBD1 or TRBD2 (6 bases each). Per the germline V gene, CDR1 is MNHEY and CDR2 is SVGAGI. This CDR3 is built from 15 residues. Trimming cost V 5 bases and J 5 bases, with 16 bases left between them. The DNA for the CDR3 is TGTGCCAGCAGTGGGGGCGGGACTGGCAACAATGAGCAGTTCTTC. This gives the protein CASSGGGTGNNEQFF.

The CDR3 sequence is CASSLHPGQGPQETQYF. The CDR3 DNA sequence: TGTGCCAGCAGCTTACATCCGGGACAGGGCCCGCAAGAGACCCAGTACTTC. V gene TRBV7-8 combines with J gene TRBJ2-5; 9 nucleotides line up with TRBD1. The CDR3 contains 17 residues. Germline trimming cut 2 bases from V and 2 bases from J; bases unmatched to any gene: 9. Germline V gene lookup returns CDR1 SGHVS and CDR2 FQNEAQ. Together with reference TRBV7-8 and TRBJ2-5, the CDR3 gives the full variable domain: GAGVSQSPRYKVAKRGQDVALRCDPISGHVSLFWYQQALGQGPEFLTYFQNEAQLDKSGLPSDRFFAERPEGSVSTLKIQRTQQEDSAVYLCASSLHPGQGPQETQYFGPGTRLLVL.

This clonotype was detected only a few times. The CDR3 reads CASSLEGWSGGAETQYF. As DNA, the CDR3 is TGTGCCAGCAGCTTAGAAGGATGGAGCGGGGGGGCGGAGACCCAGTACTTC. The chain employs TRBV11-2 and TRBJ2-5, with 10 nucleotides matching TRBD2. Germline V lookup: CDR1 SGHAT, CDR2 FQNNGV. The junction had 9 bases not matched to a gene; V was cut back by 0 bases and J by 5 bases. The CDR3 is made up of 17 amino acids.

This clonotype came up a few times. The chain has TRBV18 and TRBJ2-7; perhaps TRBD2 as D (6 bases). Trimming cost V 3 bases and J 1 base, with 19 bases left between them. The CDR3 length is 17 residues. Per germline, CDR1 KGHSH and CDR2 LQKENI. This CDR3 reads CASSPDGRASVSYEQYF. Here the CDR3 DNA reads TGTGCCAGCTCACCGGATGGTAGAGCTAGCGTTTCCTACGAGCAGTACTTC.

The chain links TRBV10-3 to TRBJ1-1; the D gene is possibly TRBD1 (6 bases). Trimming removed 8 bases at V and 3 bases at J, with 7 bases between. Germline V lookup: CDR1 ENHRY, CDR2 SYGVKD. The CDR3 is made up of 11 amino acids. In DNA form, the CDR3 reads TGTGCCATCCGACAGGACACTGAAGCTTTCTTT. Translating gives CAIRQDTEAFF.

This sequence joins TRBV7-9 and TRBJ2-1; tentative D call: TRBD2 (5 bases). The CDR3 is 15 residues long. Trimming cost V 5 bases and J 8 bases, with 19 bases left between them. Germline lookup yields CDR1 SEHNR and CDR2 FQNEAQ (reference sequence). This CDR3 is CASSGDTFLGDEQFF. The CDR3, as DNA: TGTGCCAGCAGCGGTGACACCTTCCTGGGAGATGAGCAGTTCTTC.

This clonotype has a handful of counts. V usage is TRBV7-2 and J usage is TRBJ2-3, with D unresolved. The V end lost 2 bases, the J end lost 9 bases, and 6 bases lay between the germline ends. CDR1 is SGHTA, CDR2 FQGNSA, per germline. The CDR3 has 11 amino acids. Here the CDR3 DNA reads TGTGCCAGCAGCTTAACGAGGACGCAGTATTTT. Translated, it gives CASSLTRTQYF. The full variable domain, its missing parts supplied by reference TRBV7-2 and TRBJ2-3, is GAGVSQSPSNKVTEKGKDVELRCDPISGHTALYWYRQSLGQGLEFLIYFQGNSAPDKSGLPSDRFSAERTGGSVSTLTIQRTQQEDSAVYLCASSLTRTQYFGPGTRLTVL.

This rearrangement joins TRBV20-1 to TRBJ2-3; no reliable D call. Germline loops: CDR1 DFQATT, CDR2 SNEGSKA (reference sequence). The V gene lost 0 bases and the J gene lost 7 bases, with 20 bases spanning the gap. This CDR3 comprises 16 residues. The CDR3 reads CSARDTVRWATYTQYF. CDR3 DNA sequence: TGCAGTGCTAGAGATACGGTTCGCTGGGCTACTTATACGCAGTATTTT.

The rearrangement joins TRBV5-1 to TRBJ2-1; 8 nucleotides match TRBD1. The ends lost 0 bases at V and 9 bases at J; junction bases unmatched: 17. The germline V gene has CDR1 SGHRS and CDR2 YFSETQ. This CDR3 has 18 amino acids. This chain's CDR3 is CASSLGHLGQAARGEQFF. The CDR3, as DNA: TGCGCCAGCAGCTTGGGGCATCTGGGACAGGCGGCCAGGGGTGAGCAGTTCTTC.

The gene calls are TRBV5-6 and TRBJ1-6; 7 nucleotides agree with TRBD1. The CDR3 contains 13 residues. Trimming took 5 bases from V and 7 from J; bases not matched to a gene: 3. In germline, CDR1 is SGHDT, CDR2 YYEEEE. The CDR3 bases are TGTGCCAGCAGGGGGACAGCGAATTCACCCCTCCACTTT. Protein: CASRGTANSPLHF. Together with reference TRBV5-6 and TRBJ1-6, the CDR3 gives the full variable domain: DAGVTQSPTHLIKTRGQQVTLRCSPKSGHDTVSWYQQALGQGPQFIFQYYEEEERQRGNFPDRFSGHQFPNYSSELNVNALLLGDSALYLCASRGTANSPLHFGNGTRLTVT.

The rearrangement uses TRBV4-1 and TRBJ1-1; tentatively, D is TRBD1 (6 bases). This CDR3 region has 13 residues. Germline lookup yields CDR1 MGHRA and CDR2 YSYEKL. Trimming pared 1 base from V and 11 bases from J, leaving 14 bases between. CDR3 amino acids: CASSQVGTSEAFF. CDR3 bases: TGCGCCAGCAGCCAAGTGGGGACAAGCGAGGCTTTCTTT.

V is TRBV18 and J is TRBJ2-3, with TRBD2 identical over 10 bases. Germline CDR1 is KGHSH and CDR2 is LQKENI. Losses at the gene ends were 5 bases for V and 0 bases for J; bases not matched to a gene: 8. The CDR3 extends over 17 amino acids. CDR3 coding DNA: TGTGCCAGCTCAGCGAGACTAGCGGGTGCTAGCACAGATACGCAGTATTTT. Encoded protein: CASSARLAGASTDTQYF.

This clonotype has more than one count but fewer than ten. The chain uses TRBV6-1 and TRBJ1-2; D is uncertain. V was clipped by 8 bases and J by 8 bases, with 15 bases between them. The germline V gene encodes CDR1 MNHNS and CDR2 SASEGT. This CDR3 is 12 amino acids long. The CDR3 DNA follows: TGTGCCAGCCCTCGGGTTGACGGGGGCTACACCTTC. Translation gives CASPRVDGGYTF.

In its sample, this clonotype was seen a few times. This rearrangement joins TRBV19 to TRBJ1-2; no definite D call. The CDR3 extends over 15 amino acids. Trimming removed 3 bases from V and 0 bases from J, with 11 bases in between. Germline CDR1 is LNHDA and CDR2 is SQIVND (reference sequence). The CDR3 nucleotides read TGTGCCAGTAGTATCATATCGGGATCTAACTATGGCTACACCTTC. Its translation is CASSIISGSNYGYTF.

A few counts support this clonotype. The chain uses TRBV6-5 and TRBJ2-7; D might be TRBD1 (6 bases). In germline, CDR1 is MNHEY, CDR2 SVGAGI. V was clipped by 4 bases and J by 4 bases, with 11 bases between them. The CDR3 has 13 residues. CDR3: CASSSDSIYEQYF. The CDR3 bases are TGTGCCAGCAGTTCGGACAGCATTTACGAGCAGTACTTC.

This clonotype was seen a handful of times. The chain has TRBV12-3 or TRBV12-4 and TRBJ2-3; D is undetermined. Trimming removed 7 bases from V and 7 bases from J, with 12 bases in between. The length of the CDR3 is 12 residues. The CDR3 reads CASTLPKNTQYF. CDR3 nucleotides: TGTGCCAGCACCCTGCCGAAAAATACGCAGTATTTT.